This TCR beta chain derives from a study of CD8 T cells in ankylosing spondylitis. Between the trimmed V and J ends, which lost 0 bases and 5 bases, there was a span of 5 bases. Germline lookup yields CDR1 SGHVS and CDR2 FNYEAQ. The CDR3 is 12 residues long. TCRdb reprocessed the 5' RACE reads via MiXCR and lists one record per CDR3 protein. This table holds around 220,000 distinct CDR3 sequences, about 10% found once. This clonotype was counted many times. Sequenced material: blood, either unsorted or a sorted T cell fraction (not recorded which). The TCR originated in a male donor with ankylosing spondylitis or in good health (not recorded which). The gene calls are TRBV7-6 and TRBJ2-7; no clear D. The CDR3 sequence: CASSLAVHEQYF. CDR3 DNA sequence: TGTGCCAGCAGCTTAGCGGTCCACGAGCAGTACTTC. The entire variable domain, with the rest obtained from reference TRBV7-6 and TRBJ2-7, is as follows: GAGVSQSPRYKVTKRGQDVALRCDPISGHVSLYWYRQALGQGPEFLTYFNYEAQQDKSGLPNDRFSAERPEGSISTLTIQRTEQRDSAMYRCASSLAVHEQYFGPGTRLTVT.